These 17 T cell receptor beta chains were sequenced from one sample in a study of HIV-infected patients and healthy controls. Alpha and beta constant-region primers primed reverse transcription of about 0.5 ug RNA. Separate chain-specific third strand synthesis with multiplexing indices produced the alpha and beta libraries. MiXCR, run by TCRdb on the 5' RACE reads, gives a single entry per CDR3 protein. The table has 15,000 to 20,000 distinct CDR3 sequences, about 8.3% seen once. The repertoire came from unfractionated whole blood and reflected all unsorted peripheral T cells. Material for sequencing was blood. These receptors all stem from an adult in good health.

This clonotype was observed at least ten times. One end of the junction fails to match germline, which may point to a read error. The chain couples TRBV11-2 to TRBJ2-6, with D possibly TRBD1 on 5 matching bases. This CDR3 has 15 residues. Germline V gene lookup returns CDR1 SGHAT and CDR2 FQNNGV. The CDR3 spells CASSFMTAGANVLTF. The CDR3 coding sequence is TGTGCCAGCAGCTTCATGACAGCTGGTGCCAACGTCCTGACTTTC.

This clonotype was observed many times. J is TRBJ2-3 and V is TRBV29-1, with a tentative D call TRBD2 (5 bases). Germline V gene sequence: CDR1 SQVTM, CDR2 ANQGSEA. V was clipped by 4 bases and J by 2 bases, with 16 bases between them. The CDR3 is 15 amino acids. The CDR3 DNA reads TGCAGCGTTGGCGACCGAGCGGTCTACACAGATACGCAGTATTTT. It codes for CSVGDRAVYTDTQYF.

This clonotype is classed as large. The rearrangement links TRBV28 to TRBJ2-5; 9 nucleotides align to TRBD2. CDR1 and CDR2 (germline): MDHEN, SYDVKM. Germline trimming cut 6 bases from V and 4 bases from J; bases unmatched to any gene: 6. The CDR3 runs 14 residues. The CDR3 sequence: CASSVAGEVETQYF. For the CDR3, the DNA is TGTGCCAGCAGCGTAGCGGGAGAGGTAGAGACCCAGTACTTC.

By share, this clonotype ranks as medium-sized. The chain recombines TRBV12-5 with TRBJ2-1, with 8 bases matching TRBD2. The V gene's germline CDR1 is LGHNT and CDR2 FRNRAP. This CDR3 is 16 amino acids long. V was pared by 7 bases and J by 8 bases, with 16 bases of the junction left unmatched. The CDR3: CASVDAGLARIDEQFF. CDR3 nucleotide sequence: TGTGCTAGTGTCGACGCTGGACTAGCCCGAATCGATGAGCAGTTCTTC.

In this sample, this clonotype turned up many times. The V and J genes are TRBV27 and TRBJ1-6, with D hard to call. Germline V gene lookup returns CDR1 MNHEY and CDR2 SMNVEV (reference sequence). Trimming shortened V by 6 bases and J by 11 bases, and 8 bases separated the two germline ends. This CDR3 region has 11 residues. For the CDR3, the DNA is TGTGCCAGCAGGCCTATGGCACCCCTCCACTTT. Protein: CASRPMAPLHF.

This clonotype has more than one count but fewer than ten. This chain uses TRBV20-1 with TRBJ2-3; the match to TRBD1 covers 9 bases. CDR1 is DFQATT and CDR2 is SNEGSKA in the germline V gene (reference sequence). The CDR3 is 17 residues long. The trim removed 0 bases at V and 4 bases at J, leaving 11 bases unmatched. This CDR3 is CSARDYVGTGGADTQYF. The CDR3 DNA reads TGCAGTGCTAGAGATTATGTAGGAACAGGGGGCGCAGATACGCAGTATTTT.

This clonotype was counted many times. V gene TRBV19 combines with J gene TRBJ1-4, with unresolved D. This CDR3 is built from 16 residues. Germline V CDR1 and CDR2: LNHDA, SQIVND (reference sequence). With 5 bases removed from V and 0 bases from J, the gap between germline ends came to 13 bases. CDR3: CASSPTRRATNEKLFF. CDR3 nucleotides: TGTGCCAGTAGTCCCACCCGGAGGGCAACTAATGAAAAACTGTTTTTT.

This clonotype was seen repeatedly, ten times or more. In DNA form, the CDR3 reads TGCAGTGCTCGAGGACTAGCGGACTACAATGAGCAGTTCTTC. It codes for CSARGLADYNEQFF. This chain links TRBV20-1 with TRBJ2-1; 10 bases are shared with TRBD2. Germline V gives CDR1 DFQATT, CDR2 SNEGSKA (reference sequence). This CDR3 region has 14 residues. V gave up 5 bases and J gave up 3 bases; unmatched junction bases: 4.

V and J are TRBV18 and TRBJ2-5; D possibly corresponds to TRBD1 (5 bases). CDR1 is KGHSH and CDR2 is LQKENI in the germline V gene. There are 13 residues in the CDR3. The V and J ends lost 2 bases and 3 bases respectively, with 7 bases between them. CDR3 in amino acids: CASSPGAKETQYF. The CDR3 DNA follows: TGTGCCAGCTCACCAGGGGCCAAAGAGACCCAGTACTTC.

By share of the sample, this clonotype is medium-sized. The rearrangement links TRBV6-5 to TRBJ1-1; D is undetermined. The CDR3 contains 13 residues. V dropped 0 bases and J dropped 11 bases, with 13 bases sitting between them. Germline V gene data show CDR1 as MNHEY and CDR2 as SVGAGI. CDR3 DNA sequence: TGTGCCAGCAGTTACTCAACGGTGACGGGGGCTTTCTTT. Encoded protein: CASSYSTVTGAFF.

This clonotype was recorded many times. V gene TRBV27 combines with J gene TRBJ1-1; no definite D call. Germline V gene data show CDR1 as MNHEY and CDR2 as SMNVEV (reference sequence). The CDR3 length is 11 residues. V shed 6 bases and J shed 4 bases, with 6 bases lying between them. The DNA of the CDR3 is TGTGCCAGCAGCGGTGGCACTGAAGCTTTCTTT. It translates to CASSGGTEAFF.

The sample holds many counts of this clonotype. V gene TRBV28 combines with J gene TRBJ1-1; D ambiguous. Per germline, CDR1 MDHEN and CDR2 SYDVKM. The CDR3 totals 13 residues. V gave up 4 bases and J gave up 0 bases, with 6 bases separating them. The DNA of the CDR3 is TGTGCCAGCAGTTCCAGCATGAACACTGAAGCTTTCTTT. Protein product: CASSSSMNTEAFF.

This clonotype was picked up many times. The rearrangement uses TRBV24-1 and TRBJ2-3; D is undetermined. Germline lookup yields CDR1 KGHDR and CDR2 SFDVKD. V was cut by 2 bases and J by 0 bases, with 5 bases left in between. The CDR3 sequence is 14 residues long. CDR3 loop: CATSDYSSTDTQYF. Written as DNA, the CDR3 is TGTGCCACCAGTGATTACTCAAGCACAGATACGCAGTATTTT.

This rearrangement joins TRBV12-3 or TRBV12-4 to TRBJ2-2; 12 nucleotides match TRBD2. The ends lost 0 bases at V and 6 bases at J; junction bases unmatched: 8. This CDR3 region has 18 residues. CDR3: CASSLALASGGASGELFF. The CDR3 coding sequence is TGTGCCAGCAGTTTAGCGCTGGCTAGCGGGGGGGCTTCCGGGGAGCTGTTTTTT.

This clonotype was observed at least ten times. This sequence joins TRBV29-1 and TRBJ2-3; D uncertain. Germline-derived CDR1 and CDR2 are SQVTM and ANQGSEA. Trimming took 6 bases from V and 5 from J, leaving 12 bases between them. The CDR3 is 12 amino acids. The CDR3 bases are TGCAGCGTCGGAGTACCTCAAGATACGCAGTATTTT. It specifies CSVGVPQDTQYF.

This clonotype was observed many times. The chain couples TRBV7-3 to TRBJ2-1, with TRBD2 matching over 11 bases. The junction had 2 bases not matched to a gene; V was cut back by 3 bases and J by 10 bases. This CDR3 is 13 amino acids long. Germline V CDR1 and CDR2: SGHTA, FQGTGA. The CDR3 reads CASSLTSGVEQFF. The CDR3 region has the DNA TGTGCCAGCAGCTTGACTAGCGGGGTAGAGCAGTTCTTC.

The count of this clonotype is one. The CDR3 sequence is CATSIRGGTYNEQFF. The CDR3 coding sequence is TGTGCCACCAGCATCAGGGGGGGGACCTACAATGAGCAGTTCTTC. The chain is built from TRBV15 and TRBJ2-1; D is perhaps TRBD1 or TRBD2 (7 bases each). Looked up from germline, CDR1 is LNHNV and CDR2 is YYDKDF (reference sequence). The CDR3 is 15 residues long. The V end lost 4 bases, the J end lost 2 bases, and 12 bases lay between the germline ends.